The 28 T cell receptor beta chains below all came from one sample that was sequenced in a study of beta chain features in type 1 diabetes. The study reverse transcribed the entire isolated RNA, so it sequenced expressed TCRB transcripts. Assay used: immunoSEQ multiplex PCR; TCRdb lists only in-frame clones, some missing. The data show 220,000 or so clones, roughly two thirds seen once. Sequenced material: naive CD4+ T cells from blood. Every receptor here comes from a man aged 25-45 years in good health.

The CDR3: CAWSKTRGFDPDMAGANVLTF. The CDR3 DNA is TGTGCCTGGAGTAAAACAAGAGGGTTTGATCCGGACATGGCTGGGGCCAACGTCCTGACTTTC. This chain uses TRBV30 with TRBJ2-6; D possibly matches TRBD1 or TRBD2 (5 bases each). The CDR3 spans 21 residues. Germline V lookup: CDR1 GTSNPN, CDR2 SVGIG (reference sequence). With 2 bases removed from V and 2 bases from J, the gap between germline ends came to 28 bases.

This chain joins TRBV20-1 and TRBJ1-1; D is uncertain. V was shortened by 5 bases and J by 1 base, with 5 bases between the two germline ends. Germline-derived CDR1 and CDR2 are DFQATT and SNEGSKA (reference sequence). The CDR3 runs to 11 residues. CDR3 sequence: CSAHGNTEAFF. The CDR3 DNA follows: TGCAGTGCTCATGGGAACACTGAAGCTTTCTTT.

The chain is built from TRBV7-9 and TRBJ2-5; a weak D match, TRBD1 (6 bases). Trimming left V 2 bases short and J 4 bases short, with 17 bases between. CDR1 and CDR2 (germline): SEHNR, FQNEAQ (reference sequence). The CDR3 has 16 amino acids. The CDR3 region is CASSLFTGLERETQYF. As DNA, the CDR3 is TGTGCCAGCAGCTTATTTACAGGGTTGGAGAGAGAGACCCAGTACTTC.

The chain is built from TRBV5-4 and TRBJ2-5, with D perhaps being TRBD1 or TRBD2 (5 bases each). Germline V CDR1 and CDR2: SGHNT, YYREEE (reference sequence). The CDR3 has 13 amino acids. With 0 bases removed from V and 3 bases from J, the gap between germline ends came to 6 bases. The CDR3 DNA follows: TGTGCCAGCAGCTTGGTGGGGGAAGAGACCCAGTACTTC. Translating it yields CASSLVGEETQYF. Full variable domain (rest looked up from reference TRBV5-4 and TRBJ2-5): ETGVTQSPTHLIKTRGQQVTLRCSSQSGHNTVSWYQQALGQGPQFIFQYYREEENGRGNFPPRFSGLQFPNYSSELNVNALELDDSALYLCASSLVGEETQYFGPGTRLLVL.

This clone was observed once. This sequence joins TRBV30 and TRBJ2-5; D perhaps matches TRBD2 (6 bases). The DNA end is a closer match to TRBJ2-7, so the J assignment may be wrong. The CDR3 sequence is 12 residues long. CDR1 is GTSNPN and CDR2 is SVGIG in the germline V gene (reference sequence). The CDR3 nucleotides are TGTGCCTGGAGACCGGGGGCCTACGAGCAGTACTTC. As protein: CAWRPGAYEQYF.

The chain has TRBV25-1 and TRBJ2-7; D unresolved. This CDR3 has 12 residues. Looked up from germline, CDR1 is MGHDK and CDR2 is SYGVNS. Trimming cost V 8 bases and J 1 base, with 9 bases left between them. The DNA of the CDR3 is TGTGCCAGCCAAGACACGTCCTACGAGCAGTACTTC. Protein product: CASQDTSYEQYF.

This chain uses TRBV2 with TRBJ2-3; 7 bases are shared with TRBD1. CDR3 size: 14 residues. In germline, CDR1 is SNHLY, CDR2 FYNNEI. V dropped 6 bases and J dropped 2; count of bases not matched to a gene: 5. CDR3 nucleotide sequence: TGTGCCAGCAGAGTGACAGGGTCCACAGATACGCAGTATTTT. Protein: CASRVTGSTDTQYF.

This chain uses TRBV7-2 with TRBJ2-7; either TRBD1 or TRBD2 may fit D (5 bases each). V lost 5 bases to trimming and J lost 0 bases, with 17 bases between them. Germline CDR1 is SGHTA and CDR2 is FQGNSA. This CDR3 contains 16 residues. CDR3: CASSPGTYGPSYEQYF. The CDR3 coding sequence is TGTGCCAGCAGCCCAGGGACCTACGGCCCCTCCTACGAGCAGTACTTC.

The chain has TRBV2 and TRBJ2-1, with D perhaps TRBD2 (5 bases). The V end lost 6 bases, the J end lost 10 bases, and 10 bases lay between the germline ends. Germline lookup yields CDR1 SNHLY and CDR2 FYNNEI. The CDR3 extends over 11 amino acids. Here the CDR3 DNA reads TGTGCCAGCAGCCAGACTATAGAGCAGTTCTTC. Translation: CASSQTIEQFF.

Worth noting for this clone: Other DNA variants within this sample encode the same CDR3. The chain uses TRBV30 and TRBJ1-1, with TRBD1 matching over 8 bases. CDR3 size: 14 residues. Trimming took 5 bases from V and 8 from J; bases not matched to a gene: 13. The germline V gene has CDR1 GTSNPN and CDR2 SVGIG (reference sequence). CDR3 coding DNA: TGTGCCTGGTCAAGGACAGGGTTTGGCACCGAAGCTTTCTTT. It yields the protein CAWSRTGFGTEAFF.

The V and J genes are TRBV6-6 and TRBJ2-7, with 7 bases aligning to TRBD1. The CDR3 extends over 15 amino acids. The germline gives CDR1 MNHNY, CDR2 SVGAGI (reference sequence). With 2 bases clipped from V and 6 bases from J, the junction kept 10 bases outside the gene matches. The CDR3 DNA follows: TGTGCCAGCAGTTACGTCTGGACAGGCCTCGGCGAGCAGTACTTC. Residues: CASSYVWTGLGEQYF.

This clone was seen just once. The chain combines TRBV30 with TRBJ1-3, with TRBD1 as a possible D gene (5 bases). The CDR3 length is 14 residues. V gave up 1 base and J gave up 2 bases, with 9 bases separating them. CDR1 is GTSNPN, CDR2 SVGIG, per germline (reference sequence). CDR3 in DNA: TGTGCCTGGAGTGAAGGGGCAGCTGGAAACACCATATATTTT. It specifies CAWSEGAAGNTIYF.

V gene TRBV19 combines with J gene TRBJ2-5; D could derive from TRBD1 or TRBD2 (5 bases each). CDR3 length: 12 amino acids. Trimming stripped 11 bases from V and 3 bases from J, with 13 bases between. Germline V CDR1 and CDR2: LNHDA, SQIVND (reference sequence). The chain's CDR3 is CAAQGREETQYF. The CDR3 region has the DNA TGTGCCGCGCAGGGACGGGAAGAGACCCAGTACTTC.

In its sample, this clone was seen once. The chain couples TRBV15 to TRBJ1-5; 7 nucleotides match TRBD1. CDR3 length: 16 amino acids. Germline CDR1 is LNHNV and CDR2 is YYDKDF (reference sequence). The J segment lost 4 bases and the V segment lost 1 base, leaving 7 bases of the junction unmatched. The CDR3 DNA reads TGTGCCACCAGCAGAGTAGACAGGGTGGGAAATCAGCCCCAGCATTTT. It specifies CATSRVDRVGNQPQHF.

This clone was seen a few times. This sequence joins TRBV15 and TRBJ1-2; possibly TRBD1 for D (6 bases). This CDR3 has 14 residues. CDR1 and CDR2 (germline): LNHNV, YYDKDF (reference sequence). The germline V and J ends were trimmed by 4 bases and 2 bases, with 11 bases remaining between them. CDR3 residues: CATSTYRDNYGYTF. DNA of the CDR3: TGTGCCACCAGCACCTACAGGGACAACTATGGCTACACCTTC.

Comments on this clone: A junction end diverges from the germline sequence, so it may reflect a read error. The chain couples TRBV15 to TRBJ1-2; D uncertain. The CDR3 is made up of 11 amino acids. The germline gives CDR1 LNHNV, CDR2 YYDKDF (reference sequence). The CDR3 protein is CATSRVTLEAF. The CDR3 DNA is TGTGCCACCAGCAGAGTGACGTTAGAGGCCTTC.

This chain joins TRBV7-2 and TRBJ2-7; 7 bases align to TRBD2. Germline CDR1 reads SGHTA; CDR2 reads FQGNSA. The V and J ends lost 5 bases and 2 bases, in that order; junction bases with no gene match: 12. The CDR3 totals 16 residues. The DNA for the CDR3 is TGTGCCAGCAGCCCAGTCGGGGCGGGGGTGGCCTACGAGCAGTACTTC. This gives the protein CASSPVGAGVAYEQYF.

The chain is built from TRBV10-3 and TRBJ2-5, with 8 nucleotides matching TRBD2. The CDR3 sequence is 16 residues long. Germline loops: CDR1 ENHRY, CDR2 SYGVKD. Germline trimming cut 3 bases from V and 5 bases from J; bases unmatched to any gene: 11. This CDR3 reads CAISDGSSGRGETQYF. CDR3 sequence (DNA): TGTGCCATCAGTGACGGTTCGAGCGGGAGAGGGGAGACCCAGTACTTC.

CDR3 sequence reads: CASSLQSSSGNTIYF. The DNA for the CDR3 is TGTGCCAGCAGCCTCCAAAGTTCCTCTGGAAACACCATATATTTT. The chain combines TRBV7-9 with TRBJ1-3; D remains unclear. CDR3 size: 15 residues. Germline CDR1 reads SEHNR; CDR2 reads FQNEAQ (reference sequence). V lost 5 bases to trimming and J lost 0 bases, with 11 bases between them.

V usage is TRBV30 and J usage is TRBJ2-1; tentatively, D is TRBD2 (5 bases). Germline V CDR1 and CDR2: GTSNPN, SVGIG (reference sequence). V lost 1 base, J lost 7 bases, and 23 bases lay in between. The CDR3 totals 17 residues. CDR3 nucleotides: TGTGCCTGGAGTGGAACACACCACTGGGGAGTCAGGAATGAGCAGTTCTTC. The encoded protein is CAWSGTHHWGVRNEQFF.

A few counts support this clone. V and J are TRBV29-1 and TRBJ2-5, with 10 positions matching TRBD2. The germline gives CDR1 SQVTM, CDR2 ANQGSEA. The CDR3 length is 15 residues. V gave up 5 bases and J gave up 1 base; unmatched junction bases: 7. CDR3 sequence (DNA): TGCAGCGTTTTCGGACTAGCGGATACCCAAGAGACCCAGTACTTC. Its translation: CSVFGLADTQETQYF.

The chain joins TRBV5-1 to TRBJ2-5; possibly TRBD1 or TRBD2 for D (5 bases each). CDR1 is SGHRS and CDR2 is YFSETQ in the germline V gene. With 5 bases removed from V and 4 bases from J, the gap between germline ends came to 15 bases. The CDR3 totals 14 residues. This CDR3 reads CASRGDRLGETQYF. In nucleotides, the CDR3 is TGCGCCAGCAGAGGGGACCGCCTGGGAGAGACCCAGTACTTC.

The chain is built from TRBV28 and TRBJ2-1; D ambiguous. The CDR3 length is 12 residues. CDR1 and CDR2 (germline): MDHEN, SYDVKM. The ends were cut back, 5 bases at V and 5 bases at J, with 7 bases in the middle. This CDR3 reads CASSLRNNEQFF. CDR3 coding DNA: TGTGCCAGCAGTCTAAGGAACAATGAGCAGTTCTTC.

The chain joins TRBV30 to TRBJ1-1; D is perhaps TRBD1 (6 bases). The CDR3 is made up of 12 amino acids. Trimming stripped 2 bases from V and 9 bases from J, with 13 bases between. Per the germline V gene, CDR1 is GTSNPN and CDR2 is SVGIG (reference sequence). CDR3 residues: CAWSIPGQQAFF. CDR3 in DNA: TGTGCCTGGAGTATCCCCGGACAGCAAGCTTTCTTT.

The rearrangement joins TRBV10-3 to TRBJ2-3, with D hard to call. V lost 7 bases and J lost 1, with 21 bases in between. From germline, CDR1 is ENHRY and CDR2 SYGVKD. This CDR3 contains 17 residues. DNA for the CDR3: TGTGCCATCATGAGCCAAGAGCACTATCCACGCACAGATACGCAGTATTTT. It codes for CAIMSQEHYPRTDTQYF.

J is TRBJ2-1 and V is TRBV29-1, with a tentative D call TRBD2 (5 bases). CDR3 length equals 15 residues. Germline V gene sequence: CDR1 SQVTM, CDR2 ANQGSEA. The germline V and J ends were trimmed by 3 bases and 5 bases, with 17 bases remaining between them. The CDR3 bases are TGCAGCGTTGAGATATCGGGATACCGACACAATGAGCAGTTCTTC. It translates to CSVEISGYRHNEQFF.

This clone was detected a few times. The chain links TRBV27 to TRBJ2-3; 13 positions agree with TRBD2. V was pared by 6 bases and J by 5 bases, with 8 bases of the junction left unmatched. CDR1 MNHEY and CDR2 SMNVEV come from the germline V gene (reference sequence). The CDR3 length is 16 residues. For the CDR3, the DNA is TGTGCCAGCAGGCGGACTAGCGGGAGTTCTGGAGATACGCAGTATTTT. Translated, it gives CASRRTSGSSGDTQYF.

This clone was detected a few times. This chain links TRBV30 with TRBJ2-4; no clear D gene. The CDR3 has 12 amino acids. V lost 4 bases and J lost 0, with 4 bases in between. Germline V gene sequence: CDR1 GTSNPN, CDR2 SVGIG (reference sequence). This CDR3 reads CAWKVAKNIQYF. CDR3 coding DNA: TGTGCCTGGAAGGTAGCCAAAAACATTCAGTACTTC.